This T cell receptor (beta chain) was profiled in a study of response to subunit inactivated influenza vaccine. Study conclusions and caveats: Few additional T cells are recruited per seasonal influenza vaccination, authors suggested.

Notes on this clonotype: What it recognizes is unknown.

The germline CDR1 and CDR2 sequences are MNHEY and SMNVEV (reference sequence). Losses at the gene ends were 2 bases for V and 3 bases for J; bases not matched to a gene: 6. CDR3 length: 16 residues. One entry per CDR3 protein, called by TCRdb with MiXCR from the RT-PCR reads. Counted here are roughly 650,000 distinct CDR3 sequences, 13% to 15% occurring once; the ten biggest clones make up 7.5% to 9%. The rearrangement uses TRBV27 and TRBJ2-2, with 7 bases matching TRBD1. This clonotype was obtained from a man aged 45 to 65 who received an inactivated influenza vaccine. Sequenced material: PBMCs from blood, taken 14 to 15 days before vaccination. The DNA of the CDR3 is TGTGCCAGCAGTTTAGACAGGGCTTATGACACCGGGGAGCTGTTTTTT. It yields the protein CASSLDRAYDTGELFF.